These T cell receptor beta chains were read from a single sample in a study of molecular identifiers for immune sequencing clone quantification. TCRdb reanalysed the PCR reads using MiXCR and keeps one entry per CDR3 protein. The data show 70,000 to 95,000 distinct CDR3 sequences, under 20% seen once. The sequencing input was naive CD8+ T cells from blood, with Jurkat cell RNA spiked in. The receptor source for this set is a human donor in good health. Some libraries in this study had Jurkat cell RNA spiked in. Both conserved end residues are part of each CDR3. D genes are given only for firm matches. Clone size, where shown, is once, few, many, or a class for clones that have expanded.

v_call	d_call	clone_size	cdr3_aa
TRBV12-3/TRBV12-4	NA	many	CASSLVQGTDTQYF
TRBV7-9	NA	many	CASSPQLSGFATNEKLFF
TRBV4-3	TRBD2	many	CASSLRGGERNIQYF
TRBV3-1	NA	many	CASSTIPGTEETQYF
TRBV21-1	NA	many	CASRDTSSYNEQFF
TRBV3-1	TRBD2	many	CASSPIGLAGQETQYF
TRBV20-1	TRBD2	many	CSAGGTSGPYEQYF
TRBV3-1	NA	many	CASSLMDEQFF
TRBV6-2/TRBV6-3	NA	many	CASSYAFGYTF
TRBV14	TRBD1	many	CASSKIGTGIFTGELFF
TRBV7-2	TRBD1	few	CASSSRTGTGWADTQYF
TRBV7-8	TRBD1	many	CASSTGQGQETQYF
TRBV19	NA	many	CASSILPGLQETQYF
TRBV19	TRBD2	NA	CASNVYSGALYEQYF
TRBV24-1	NA	once	CATSGGQGTDTQYF
TRBV4-3	TRBD1	many	CASKKGQGVHEQYF
TRBV9	NA	many	CASSDGRTDTQYF
TRBV27	TRBD1	many	CASRKDRAPNQPQHF
TRBV19	NA	many	CASSIDRPAAF
TRBV3-1	NA	many	CASSQDSGSGTEAFF
TRBV5-4	NA	NA	CASSAQGVGSPLHF
TRBV7-3	NA	many	CASSAHKDTEAFF
TRBV5-1	TRBD1	many	CASSSDLSGTDAKLSYEQYF
TRBV3-1	NA	many	CASTHSGVTDTQYF
TRBV11-2	NA	many	CASSPTPGDGTDTQYF
TRBV7-2	TRBD2	many	CASSYSGRAVAGELFF
TRBV7-2	NA	many	CASSLVAGTSTDTQYF
TRBV20-1	TRBD1	many	CSARGTGGAYRYEQYF
TRBV7-3	NA	many	CASSETAGANVLTF
TRBV7-2	NA	NA	CASSQGPAQETQYF
TRBV6-5	NA	many	CASGSSYNEQFF
TRBV7-3	TRBD2	many	CASSPRGGSSYNEQFF
TRBV13	TRBD2	many	CASSPALADELSYNEQFF
TRBV29-1	NA	many	CSVELVLADTQYF
TRBV28	TRBD1	NA	CASSPPRDRSLNEQFF
TRBV6-2/TRBV6-3	TRBD2	many	CASSYYRLAGTLTDTQYF
TRBV6-5	NA	many	CASSSRSYQPQHF
TRBV13	NA	few	CASSLGVAGASTLHF
TRBV29-1	TRBD1	many	CRGTGAYNEQFF
TRBV9	NA	few	CASGSSPPTSGANVLTF
TRBV20-1	NA	NA	CSAGDSHGNTDTQYF
TRBV29-1	NA	many	CSVEGQGRIIGNYGYTF
TRBV29-1	NA	many	CSVEDPRWGVQYGYTF
TRBV9	TRBD2	many	CASGGGTSYEQYF
TRBV14	NA	many	CASSQDWDQSDYGYTF
TRBV27	NA	many	CASSSGGFNQPQHF
TRBV6-1	NA	many	CASSETGFYEQYF
TRBV7-6	NA	many	CASSLDVLGHEQYF
TRBV3-2	NA	many	CASSHFRPGLDDEQYF
TRBV20-1	NA	many	CSAKGGHSYEQYF
TRBV19	NA	many	CASSIVEGADTQYF
TRBV5-1	TRBD1	many	CASSSDRGSTDTQYF
TRBV28	NA	many	CASINFGGNQPQHF
TRBV7-9	TRBD2	few	CASSQTGLAGAGANVLTF
TRBV7-9	NA	many	CASRLGQSSASGELFF
TRBV9	NA	many	CASSPPGGLNTEAFF
TRBV9	NA	NA	CASSSRDSEQETQYF
TRBV4-3	TRBD1	many	CASSPDRGSSYEQYF
TRBV6-2/TRBV6-3	NA	many	CASAQPPDQPQHF
TRBV5-1	NA	many	CASSLEDGRVRETQYF